A single sample gave rise to the 27 T cell receptor beta chains below, sequenced in a study of neoadjuvant anti-PD-1 for oral cavity cancer. Time point denoted: after neoadjuvant nivolumab, at surgical resection. The method was immunoSEQ multiplex PCR; TCRdb's version includes in-frame clones alone and lacks a portion of them. The sample records approximately 15,000 clones, roughly two fifths being singletons. The sample was tumor tissue, taken after nivolumab (anti-PD-1) treatment. The receptors were sampled from a person aged 35 to 85 with oral cavity squamous cell carcinoma.

This clone is categorized as medium-sized (0.01 to 0.1%). This chain uses TRBV9 with TRBJ2-3, with 10 bases matching TRBD2. Germline CDR1 SGDLS, CDR2 YYNGEE. Germline trimming cut 2 bases from V and 10 bases from J; bases unmatched to any gene: 4. The CDR3 consists of 13 residues. CDR3 nucleotide sequence: TGTGCCAGCAGCGTTACTAGCGGGGCTCCGCAGTATTTT. Encoded protein: CASSVTSGAPQYF. The full variable domain, with the rest looked up from reference TRBV9 and TRBJ2-3, is DSGVTQTPKHLITATGQRVTLRCSPRSGDLSVYWYQQSLDQGLQFLIQYYNGEERAKGNILERFSAQQFPDLHSELNLSSLELGDSALYFCASSVTSGAPQYFGPGTRLTVL.

The chain combines TRBV30 with TRBJ2-2; D might be TRBD1 (6 bases). Germline V lookup: CDR1 GTSNPN, CDR2 SVGIG (reference sequence). CDR3 length: 17 amino acids. V gave up 2 bases and J gave up 1 base, with 17 bases separating them. As DNA, the CDR3 is TGTGCCTGGAGTAATAGGGGGTACCTTCGGAACACCGGGGAGCTGTTTTTT. Its protein product is CAWSNRGYLRNTGELFF.

The V and J genes are TRBV6-1 and TRBJ2-6; no reliable D call. Germline CDR1 is MNHNS and CDR2 is SASEGT. This CDR3 is built from 14 residues. V was clipped by 4 bases and J by 0 bases, with 4 bases between them. The CDR3: CASSVVSGANVLTF. The CDR3 coding sequence is TGTGCCAGCAGTGTGGTCTCTGGGGCCAACGTCCTGACTTTC.

V gene TRBV7-8 combines with J gene TRBJ1-3; D is undetermined. The germline CDR1 and CDR2 sequences are SGHVS and FQNEAQ. The CDR3 spans 18 residues. Trimming left V 5 bases short and J 0 bases short, with 20 bases between. For the CDR3, the DNA is TGTGCCAGCAGCCAATCTTCCCGGGCTCCGAGCTCTGGAAACACCATATATTTT. Protein: CASSQSSRAPSSGNTIYF.

This clone has just a few counts. V gene TRBV18 combines with J gene TRBJ1-3; tentatively, D is TRBD1 (6 bases). Deletions cut 3 bases from V and 2 bases from J, with 11 bases between. Germline values: CDR1 KGHSH, CDR2 LQKENI. This CDR3 region has 15 residues. DNA for the CDR3: TGTGCCAGCTCACCGGACAGTGTTCCTGGAAACACCATATATTTT. Its protein is CASSPDSVPGNTIYF. The full variable domain, rest sourced from reference TRBV18 and TRBJ1-3, is NAGVMQNPRHLVRRRGQEARLRCSPMKGHSHVYWYRQLPEEGLKFMVYLQKENIIDESGMPKERFSAEFPKEGPSILRIQQVVRGDSAAYFCASSPDSVPGNTIYFGEGSWLTVV.

The rearrangement links TRBV12-5 to TRBJ2-7, with D perhaps TRBD1 (5 bases). CDR3 length: 15 residues. Per germline, CDR1 LGHNT and CDR2 FRNRAP. V dropped 1 base and J dropped 0 bases, with 10 bases sitting between them. The CDR3, as DNA: TGTGCTAGTGGTTTGGCTCAGGGTACCTCCTACGAGCAGTACTTC. Translating gives CASGLAQGTSYEQYF.

This clone was counted a few times. V and J are TRBV10-1 and TRBJ1-1; D is possibly TRBD1 (6 bases). Germline CDR1 reads WNHNN; CDR2 reads SYGVQD (reference sequence). The CDR3 is 14 amino acids. V was pared by 6 bases and J by 1 base, with 12 bases between. DNA of the CDR3: TGCGCCAGCAGGGAAGGGGGACCGAACACTGAAGCTTTCTTT. It codes for CASREGGPNTEAFF.

The sample holds many counts of this clone. The chain carries TRBV5-6 and TRBJ1-5; no clear D gene. V was shortened by 0 bases and J by 6 bases, with 7 bases between the two germline ends. Germline V gives CDR1 SGHDT, CDR2 YYEEEE. The CDR3 is 13 residues long. The CDR3 here is CASSLERGQPQHF. The CDR3 nucleotides are TGTGCCAGCAGCTTGGAACGCGGTCAGCCCCAGCATTTT.

Concerning this clone itself: The junction departs from the called germline gene at one end, perhaps through a read error. This chain links TRBV6-1 with TRBJ1-2; no definite D call. There are 15 residues in the CDR3. Germline V gives CDR1 MNHNS, CDR2 SASEGT. CDR3 residues: CASTEVRANNYGYTF. For the CDR3, the DNA is TGTGCCAGCACTGAAGTGCGGGCCAATAACTATGGCTACACCTTC.

This clone was recorded a few times. DNA for the CDR3: TGCGCCAGCAGTGAGGATGGGGAAAAACTGTTTTTT. It is translated as CASSEDGEKLFF. This chain joins TRBV10-2 and TRBJ1-4; D unresolved. The CDR3 is made up of 12 amino acids. Germline CDR1 WSHSY, CDR2 SAAADI. V lost 2 bases and J 8 bases, leaving 6 bases between the germline ends.

Only a few counts were recorded for this clone. The chain employs TRBV2 and TRBJ2-7; a weak D match, TRBD2 (7 bases). The CDR3 is 12 residues long. Germline CDR1 and CDR2: SNHLY and FYNNEI. Trimming stripped 6 bases from V and 2 bases from J, with 8 bases between. The CDR3 sequence: CASRRGPYEQYF. The CDR3 nucleotides read TGTGCCAGCAGGCGGGGGCCCTACGAGCAGTACTTC. Full variable domain (rest looked up from reference TRBV2 and TRBJ2-7): EPEVTQTPSHQVTQMGQEVILRCVPISNHLYFYWYRQILGQKVEFLVSFYNNEISEKSEIFDDQFSVERPDGSNFTLKIRSTKLEDSAMYFCASRRGPYEQYFGPGTRLTVT.

The CDR3 DNA reads TGTGCCAGCAGTGCAGGGAATCAGCCCCAGCATTTT. Translated: CASSAGNQPQHF. This chain connects TRBV6-1 to TRBJ1-5; TRBD1 is a possible D gene (5 bases). The CDR3 runs to 12 residues. Germline loops: CDR1 MNHNS, CDR2 SASEGT. Trimming removed 4 bases from V and 4 bases from J, with 5 bases in between.

The rearrangement links TRBV7-2 to TRBJ2-3; no definite D call. Germline loops: CDR1 SGHTA, CDR2 FQGNSA. The length of the CDR3 is 12 residues. Trimming removed 3 bases at V and 3 bases at J, with 4 bases between. The CDR3 DNA follows: TGTGCCAGCAGCTTTGGTACAGATACGCAGTATTTT. Translated, it gives CASSFGTDTQYF.

This clone showed up just a few times. The chain links TRBV19 to TRBJ2-7; 10 positions agree with TRBD1. The length of the CDR3 is 14 residues. CDR1 is LNHDA, CDR2 SQIVND, per germline (reference sequence). After removal of 3 bases from V and 7 bases from J, the junction contained 6 bases not matched to a gene. The CDR3 region is CASSMVGQGLEQYF. The DNA of the CDR3 is TGTGCCAGTAGTATGGTGGGACAGGGGCTGGAGCAGTACTTC.

This CDR3 is CASSPRVVALFF. CDR3 DNA sequence: TGTGCCAGCAGCCCCCGAGTAGTGGCGCTGTTTTTT. The chain links TRBV5-7 to TRBJ2-2, with D uncertain. TRBV5-7 is classed as an ORF, of uncertain function. The CDR3 is 12 residues long. The ends were cut back, 4 bases at V and 13 bases at J, with 14 bases in the middle.

This clone has just one count. The chain combines TRBV9 with TRBJ1-1; TRBD1 matches at 8 bases. CDR3 length: 14 residues. The V segment lost 3 bases and the J segment 7 bases; nucleotides outside the gene matches: 8. Germline V CDR1 and CDR2: SGDLS, YYNGEE. CDR3 loop: CASSATGGQIEAFF. The CDR3 coding sequence is TGTGCCAGCAGCGCAACAGGGGGTCAGATTGAAGCTTTCTTT.

The chain carries TRBV5-4 and TRBJ2-1, with D possibly TRBD2 on 5 matching bases. The germline V gene has CDR1 SGHNT and CDR2 YYREEE (reference sequence). Trimming shortened V by 3 bases and J by 7 bases, and 14 bases separated the two germline ends. CDR3 length: 14 amino acids. The CDR3 sequence: CASSSGILANEQFF. In DNA, the CDR3 is TGTGCCAGCAGCTCGGGGATCCTCGCTAATGAGCAGTTCTTC. Looking up the rest from reference TRBV5-4 and TRBJ2-1 gives the full variable domain: ETGVTQSPTHLIKTRGQQVTLRCSSQSGHNTVSWYQQALGQGPQFIFQYYREEENGRGNFPPRFSGLQFPNYSSELNVNALELDDSALYLCASSSGILANEQFFGPGTRLTVL.

This clone occurred many times. This rearrangement joins TRBV5-1 to TRBJ1-2; possible D gene TRBD1, 6 bases. CDR1 is SGHRS and CDR2 is YFSETQ in the germline V gene. The CDR3 loop spans 12 amino acids. The V end was cut by 4 bases, the J end by 7 bases, with 11 bases between. CDR3 DNA: TGCGCCAGCAGCACCGGGACACTTGGCTACACCTTC. This gives the protein CASSTGTLGYTF.

The gene calls are TRBV4-2 and TRBJ2-6; D unclear. The germline V gene has CDR1 LGHNA and CDR2 YNFKEQ. V lost 1 base, J lost 0 bases, and 10 bases lay in between. This CDR3 spans 17 amino acids. The CDR3 coding sequence is TGTGCCAGCAGCCAAGGACACACAAACTCTGGGGCCAACGTCCTGACTTTC. This encodes CASSQGHTNSGANVLTF.

The V and J genes are TRBV6-6 and TRBJ2-5; 8 positions agree with TRBD2. Germline CDR1 is MNHNY and CDR2 is SVGAGI (reference sequence). V was pared by 3 bases and J by 3 bases, with 6 bases of the junction left unmatched. CDR3 length: 15 residues. CDR3: CASSYPGGAKETQYF. CDR3 nucleotides: TGTGCCAGCAGTTATCCCGGGGGGGCAAAAGAGACCCAGTACTTC.

The chain couples TRBV11-2 to TRBJ2-5; D is perhaps TRBD1 (5 bases). CDR3 length: 15 residues. Germline V gene lookup returns CDR1 SGHAT and CDR2 FQNNGV. Deletions cut 2 bases from V and 2 bases from J, with 12 bases between. CDR3 region: CASSLRFRGQETQYF. CDR3 sequence (DNA): TGTGCCAGCAGCTTAAGGTTTAGGGGACAAGAGACCCAGTACTTC.

The sample holds one count of this clone. The V call is TRBV7-3, the J call TRBJ2-2; 8 bases map to TRBD2. J lost 2 bases, V lost 1 base, and 3 bases had no gene match. The V gene's germline CDR1 is SGHTA and CDR2 FQGTGA. This CDR3 has 16 residues. The CDR3 here is CASSLSGGPNTGELFF. The CDR3 region has the DNA TGTGCCAGCAGCTTAAGCGGGGGGCCTAACACCGGGGAGCTGTTTTTT.

The J gene is TRBJ1-1, the V gene TRBV10-3; D is undetermined. The CDR3 is 13 residues long. Trimming took 4 bases from V and 3 from J, leaving 9 bases between them. The germline V gene encodes CDR1 ENHRY and CDR2 SYGVKD. This CDR3 reads CAISVRGDTEAFF. CDR3 coding DNA: TGTGCCATCAGTGTGCGGGGAGACACTGAAGCTTTCTTT.

The chain has TRBV6-6 and TRBJ1-5, with 8 bases aligning to TRBD1. CDR3 size: 15 residues. V shed 6 bases, J shed 2 bases, and the junction held 6 bases outside the gene matches. In germline, CDR1 is MNHNY, CDR2 SVGAGI (reference sequence). CDR3 loop: CASRRTGGGNQPQHF. The CDR3 bases are TGTGCCAGCAGACGAACAGGGGGAGGCAATCAGCCCCAGCATTTT.

The chain uses TRBV5-6 and TRBJ1-1; 7 bases agree with TRBD1. This CDR3 has 12 residues. From germline, CDR1 is SGHDT and CDR2 YYEEEE. V trimming: 4 bases; J trimming: 6 bases; junction bases outside the gene matches: 3. This chain's CDR3 is CASSADRAEAFF. CDR3 DNA sequence: TGTGCCAGCAGCGCTGACAGGGCTGAAGCTTTCTTT.

In this sample, this clone turned up a few times. The chain joins TRBV28 to TRBJ1-3; 8 bases are shared with TRBD1. CDR3 length: 15 residues. The germline V gene has CDR1 MDHEN and CDR2 SYDVKM. V was pared by 4 bases and J by 2 bases, with 4 bases of the junction left unmatched. The CDR3 sequence is CASSSWDRPGNTIYF. CDR3 DNA sequence: TGTGCCAGCAGTTCGTGGGACAGGCCTGGAAACACCATATATTTT.

In its sample, this clone ranks as medium-sized. The chain links TRBV5-6 to TRBJ1-2, with D unresolved. CDR3 length: 14 amino acids. V was pared by 4 bases and J by 0 bases, with 10 bases between. Germline CDR1 and CDR2: SGHDT and YYEEEE. Written as DNA, the CDR3 is TGTGCCAGCAGCGCCCGGGAGTCTAACTATGGCTACACCTTC. It codes for CASSARESNYGYTF.